The clone carrying this TCR beta chain was observed a few times. What it recognizes is unknown. This specimen belongs to a study of T cells after yellow fever vaccination. Notes on the study in general: There was a possibility that FACS-sorted repertoires contained abundant clonotypes contaminating from the bulk population.

CDR1 and CDR2 (germline): MNHEY, SVGEGT. Trimming removed 5 bases from V and 6 bases from J, with 14 bases in between. This CDR3 is 14 amino acids long. TCRdb called the 5' RACE reads again in MiXCR, with one record for every CDR3 protein. The table has 170,000 or so distinct CDR3 sequences, approximately 10% seen once. The sample here was CD8+ T cells sorted from PBMCs, taken 45 days after the yellow fever booster vaccination. The TCR originated in a man between 18 and 35 years old who received the YFV17D yellow fever vaccine. J is TRBJ2-1 and V is TRBV6-2 or TRBV6-3; D not certain. The CDR3, as DNA: TGTGCCAGCAGTCTCATCGAGGCCTTCAATGAGCAGTTCTTC. Protein sequence: CASSLIEAFNEQFF.